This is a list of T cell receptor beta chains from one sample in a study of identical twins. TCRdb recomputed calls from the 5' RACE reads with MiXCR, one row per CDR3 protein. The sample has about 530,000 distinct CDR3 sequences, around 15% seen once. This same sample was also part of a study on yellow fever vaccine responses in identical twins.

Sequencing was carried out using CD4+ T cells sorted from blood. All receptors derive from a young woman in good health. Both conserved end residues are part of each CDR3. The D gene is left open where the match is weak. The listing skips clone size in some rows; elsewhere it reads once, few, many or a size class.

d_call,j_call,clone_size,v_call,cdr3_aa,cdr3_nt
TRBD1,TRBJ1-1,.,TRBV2,CASRGTGGMNTEAFF,TGTGCCAGCCGAGGCACAGGGGGGATGAACACTGAAGCTTTCTTT
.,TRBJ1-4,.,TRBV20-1,CSASMARTGSQKLFF,TGCAGTGCTAGTATGGCCCGGACGGGAAGCCAAAAACTGTTTTTT
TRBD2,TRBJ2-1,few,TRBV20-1,CSAREPGGGHNEQFF,TGCAGTGCTAGGGAGCCTGGGGGGGGACACAATGAGCAGTTCTTC
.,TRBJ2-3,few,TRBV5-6,CASSLGALTTDTQYF,TGTGCCAGCAGCTTGGGGGCGCTGACTACAGATACGCAGTATTTT
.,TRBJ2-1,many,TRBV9,CASSALRNEQFF,TGTGCCAGCAGCGCCTTAAGAAATGAGCAGTTCTTC
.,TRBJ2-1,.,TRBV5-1,CASRTGSYNEQFF,TGCGCCAGCAGGACTGGCTCCTACAATGAGCAGTTCTTC
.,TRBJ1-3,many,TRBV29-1,CSAAEGSGNTIYF,TGCAGCGCAGCAGAGGGCTCTGGAAACACCATATATTTT
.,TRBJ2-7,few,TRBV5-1,CASSLATGNYEQYF,TGCGCCAGCAGCTTGGCCACGGGAAACTACGAGCAGTACTTC
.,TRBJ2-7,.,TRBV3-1,CASSQAEESSEQYF,TGTGCCAGCAGCCAAGCAGAGGAATCTAGCGAGCAGTACTTC
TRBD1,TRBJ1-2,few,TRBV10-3,CAITLGQDYGYTF,TGTGCCATCACTTTGGGACAGGACTATGGCTACACCTTC
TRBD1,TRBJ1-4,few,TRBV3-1,CASNRQGKEKLFF,TGTGCCAGCAACCGACAGGGGAAGGAAAAACTGTTTTTT
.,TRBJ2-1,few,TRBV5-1,CASSVDERSPYNEQFF,TGCGCCAGCAGCGTGGACGAACGGTCGCCCTACAATGAGCAGTTCTTC
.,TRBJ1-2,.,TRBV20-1,CSARGTATNGYTF,TGCAGTGCTAGAGGGACGGCAACTAATGGCTACACCTTC
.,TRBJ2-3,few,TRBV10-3,CAISESTGGPSTDTQYF,TGTGCCATCAGTGAGTCGACGGGGGGCCCCAGCACAGATACGCAGTATTTT
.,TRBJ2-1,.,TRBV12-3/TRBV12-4,CASRRTHGTPTNQQFF,TGTGCCAGCAGGCGCACCCATGGGACACCTACCAATCAGCAGTTCTTC
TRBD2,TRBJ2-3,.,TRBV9,CASSVGPPGLAGVLRPTDTQYF,TGTGCCAGCAGCGTCGGACCCCCGGGACTAGCGGGAGTTCTTCGTCCCACAGATACGCAGTATTTT
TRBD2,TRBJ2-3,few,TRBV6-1,CASSRGTLAGAGDTQYF,TGTGCCAGCAGTAGAGGCACCCTAGCGGGGGCAGGGGATACGCAGTATTTT
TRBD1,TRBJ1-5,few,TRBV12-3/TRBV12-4,CASSPRGLGPQHF,TGTGCCAGCAGCCCCAGGGGGCTAGGGCCCCAGCATTTT
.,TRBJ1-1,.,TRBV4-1,CASRLTGPLPKEAAFF,TGCGCCAGCAGACTGACAGGCCCTCTCCCCAAAGAAGCGGCTTTCTTT
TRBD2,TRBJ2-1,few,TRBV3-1,CASSQWGGEQFF,TGTGCCAGCAGCCAATGGGGGGGGGAGCAGTTCTTC
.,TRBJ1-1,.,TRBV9,CASSVGVDTEAFF,TGTGCCAGCAGCGTCGGGGTGGACACTGAAGCTTTCTTT
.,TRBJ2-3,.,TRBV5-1,CASSLTDPGDTQYF,TGCGCCAGCAGCTTGACGGACCCGGGGGATACGCAGTATTTT
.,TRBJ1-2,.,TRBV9,CASSVAWTANYGYTF,TGTGCCAGCAGCGTAGCTTGGACAGCGAACTATGGCTACACCTTC
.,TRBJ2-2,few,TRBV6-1,CASSPPRLSGGELFF,TGTGCCAGCAGTCCACCCCGACTGAGCGGCGGGGAGCTGTTTTTT
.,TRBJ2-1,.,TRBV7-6,CASSLAGTVEQFF,TGTGCCAGCAGCTTAGCCGGGACTGTTGAGCAGTTCTTC
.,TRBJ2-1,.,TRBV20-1,CSATPGAGAPWDEQFF,TGCAGTGCTACCCCGGGGGCTGGGGCTCCTTGGGATGAGCAGTTCTTC
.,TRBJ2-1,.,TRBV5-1,CASSLPFPVNEQFF,TGCGCCAGCAGCTTGCCGTTTCCCGTCAATGAGCAGTTCTTC
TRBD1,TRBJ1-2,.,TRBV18,CASSPPGTVGYTF,TGTGCCAGCTCACCACCCGGGACAGTTGGCTACACCTTC
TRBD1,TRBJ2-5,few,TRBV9,CASSVGDRGRETQYF,TGTGCCAGCAGCGTAGGGGACAGGGGCCGGGAGACCCAGTACTTC
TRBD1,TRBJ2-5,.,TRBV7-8,CASSSYQTGDGETQYF,TGTGCCAGCAGCTCCTATCAGACAGGGGACGGAGAGACCCAGTACTTC
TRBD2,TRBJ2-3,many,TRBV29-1,CSVGQTGHSGRAGDTQYF,TGCAGCGTTGGACAAACGGGGCACAGCGGGAGGGCCGGGGATACGCAGTATTTT
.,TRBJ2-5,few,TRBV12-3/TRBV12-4,CASSKLLETQYF,TGTGCCAGCAGTAAACTACTCGAGACCCAGTACTTC
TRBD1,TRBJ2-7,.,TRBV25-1,CASTLGQGVYEQYF,TGTGCCAGCACGCTGGGGCAGGGGGTGTACGAGCAGTACTTC
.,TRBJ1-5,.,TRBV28,CASRGGLNQPQHF,TGTGCCAGCAGGGGGGGTTTGAATCAGCCCCAGCATTTT
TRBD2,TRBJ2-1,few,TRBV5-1,CASSVRLAGDFNEQFF,TGCGCCAGCAGCGTGAGACTAGCGGGGGATTTTAATGAGCAGTTCTTC
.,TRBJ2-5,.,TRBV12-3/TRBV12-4,CASSLGFGETQYF,TGTGCCAGCAGTTTAGGGTTTGGGGAGACCCAGTACTTC
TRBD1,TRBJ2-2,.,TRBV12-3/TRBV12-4,CASKRQGNIRTGELFF,TGTGCCAGCAAGCGACAGGGAAATATCCGTACCGGGGAGCTGTTTTTT
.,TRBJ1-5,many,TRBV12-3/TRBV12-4,CASSLLGANNQPQHF,TGTGCCAGCAGTCTACTAGGGGCCAACAATCAGCCCCAGCATTTT
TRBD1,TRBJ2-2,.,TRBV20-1,CSAKLPGQGNTGELFF,TGCAGTGCTAAGCTCCCGGGACAGGGAAACACCGGGGAGCTGTTTTTT
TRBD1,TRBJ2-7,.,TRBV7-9,CASSRPGQGASEQYF,TGTGCCAGCAGCCGGCCGGGACAGGGGGCTAGCGAGCAGTACTTC
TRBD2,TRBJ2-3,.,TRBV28,CASSRPGLAGRTDTQYF,TGTGCCAGCAGCCGCCCGGGACTAGCAGGACGCACAGATACGCAGTATTTT
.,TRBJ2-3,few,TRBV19,CASNKGSIEERQYF,TGTGCCAGTAATAAAGGGTCGATCGAAGAGAGGCAGTATTTT
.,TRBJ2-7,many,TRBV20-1,CSASPVSSSYEQYF,TGCAGTGCTAGCCCAGTCTCGAGCTCCTACGAGCAGTACTTC
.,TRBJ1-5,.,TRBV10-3,CAISERDGSNQPQHF,TGTGCCATCAGTGAGCGGGACGGTAGCAATCAGCCCCAGCATTTT
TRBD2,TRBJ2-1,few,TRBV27,CASSPRTSGRPTYNEQFF,TGTGCCAGCAGTCCCCGGACTAGCGGGAGGCCTACCTACAATGAGCAGTTCTTC